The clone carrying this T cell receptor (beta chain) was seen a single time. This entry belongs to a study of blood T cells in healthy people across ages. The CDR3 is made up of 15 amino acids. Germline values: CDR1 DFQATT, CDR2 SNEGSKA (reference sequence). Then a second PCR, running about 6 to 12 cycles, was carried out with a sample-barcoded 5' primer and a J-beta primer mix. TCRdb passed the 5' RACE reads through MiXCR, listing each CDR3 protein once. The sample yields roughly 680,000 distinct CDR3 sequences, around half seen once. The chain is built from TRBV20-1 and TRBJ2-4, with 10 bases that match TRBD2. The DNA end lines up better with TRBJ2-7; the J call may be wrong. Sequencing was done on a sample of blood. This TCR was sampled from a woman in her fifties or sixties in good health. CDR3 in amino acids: CSARELGLAGAEQYF. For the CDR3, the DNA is TGCAGTGCTAGAGAGCTGGGGCTAGCGGGAGCCGAGCAGTACTTC.